One sample yielded the 21 T cell receptor beta chains listed below, sequenced in a study of shared clonotypes between healthy human individuals. The protocol was immunoSEQ multiplex PCR, while the TCRdb copy is restricted to in-frame clones and leaves out a portion. The sample carries approximately 700,000 clones, around 78% recorded once. The sequencing input was memory CD4+ T cells sorted from blood. The subset was: CD45RA-negative fraction. The receptors derive from a woman aged 25 to 45 in good health.

With regard to this clone: Other DNA sequences in the same sample also yield this CDR3. This chain links TRBV9 with TRBJ1-4; TRBD1 is a possible D gene (5 bases). Germline CDR1 is SGDLS and CDR2 is YYNGEE. The length of the CDR3 is 15 residues. V lost 3 bases, J lost 4 bases, and 13 bases lay in between. Written as DNA, the CDR3 is TGTGCCAGCAGCGCTACCGGGACCTTTAATGAAAAACTGTTTTTT. The encoded protein is CASSATGTFNEKLFF.

The J gene is TRBJ2-6, the V gene TRBV5-1, with D uncertain. Germline V gene data show CDR1 as SGHRS and CDR2 as YFSETQ. V lost 4 bases and J 2 bases, leaving 13 bases between the germline ends. The CDR3 contains 16 residues. DNA for the CDR3: TGCGCCAGCAGCCCCTCCCCCAAACCTGGGGCCAACGTCCTGACTTTC. Translating gives CASSPSPKPGANVLTF.

The sample holds a few counts of this clone. The chain joins TRBV2 to TRBJ1-2, with a possible D match to TRBD1 (5 bases). The germline gives CDR1 SNHLY, CDR2 FYNNEI. With 3 bases removed from V and 6 bases from J, the gap between germline ends came to 17 bases. The CDR3 consists of 15 residues. The CDR3 DNA sequence: TGTGCCAGCAGTGAGTTCCAGGGAGTAGTTAATGGCTACACCTTC. Translation gives CASSEFQGVVNGYTF.

This chain connects TRBV5-6 to TRBJ2-5; D might be TRBD1 (5 bases). This CDR3 contains 17 residues. Germline CDR1 is SGHDT and CDR2 is YYEEEE. Trimming stripped 2 bases from V and 5 bases from J, with 22 bases between. The CDR3 region is CASSFVLTEWGSETQYF. DNA of the CDR3: TGTGCCAGCAGCTTTGTCCTAACGGAGTGGGGCTCGGAGACCCAGTACTTC. Based on the CDR3 plus reference TRBV5-6 and TRBJ2-5, the full variable domain is DAGVTQSPTHLIKTRGQQVTLRCSPKSGHDTVSWYQQALGQGPQFIFQYYEEEERQRGNFPDRFSGHQFPNYSSELNVNALLLGDSALYLCASSFVLTEWGSETQYFGPGTRLLVL.

The chain combines TRBV28 with TRBJ1-4; no reliable D call. Between the trimmed V and J ends, which lost 3 bases and 8 bases, there was a span of 13 bases. Germline CDR1 MDHEN, CDR2 SYDVKM. CDR3 length: 14 amino acids. CDR3 nucleotides: TGTGCCAGCAGTTTGGGTTCGATGGGAGAAAAACTGTTTTTT. It codes for CASSLGSMGEKLFF.

This clone has only a few counts. V and J are TRBV2 and TRBJ2-7; 11 bases line up with TRBD2. Germline V CDR1 and CDR2: SNHLY, FYNNEI. The V and J ends lost 6 bases and 4 bases, in that order; junction bases with no gene match: 8. This CDR3 region has 15 residues. In DNA form, the CDR3 reads TGTGCCAGCAGGAAACCCGGGACTAGCGGATACGAGCAGTACTTC. This gives the protein CASRKPGTSGYEQYF.

This clone was seen a single time. The rearrangement joins TRBV5-4 to TRBJ1-2; a weak D match, TRBD1 (5 bases). The CDR3 runs 16 residues. Per germline, CDR1 SGHNT and CDR2 YYREEE (reference sequence). V lost 0 bases to trimming and J lost 8 bases, with 20 bases between them. CDR3 in amino acids: CASSLVGAGTFRGYTF. In DNA, the CDR3 is TGTGCCAGCAGCTTGGTAGGTGCAGGGACTTTCAGAGGCTACACCTTC.

This clone was found once. The gene calls are TRBV29-1 and TRBJ2-2; TRBD2 aligns across 11 bases. This CDR3 is 13 amino acids long. V gave up 5 bases and J gave up 8 bases; unmatched junction bases: 4. Per germline, CDR1 SQVTM and CDR2 ANQGSEA. The CDR3, as DNA: TGCAGCGTTCGACTAGCGGGAAATGGGGAGCTGTTTTTT. Its translation is CSVRLAGNGELFF.

The chain links TRBV29-1 to TRBJ2-7, with a weak D call TRBD2 (6 bases). Germline CDR1 SQVTM, CDR2 ANQGSEA. V was pared by 1 base and J by 4 bases, with 11 bases between. This CDR3 contains 13 residues. CDR3 loop: CSVEANSGYEQYF. CDR3 DNA sequence: TGCAGCGTTGAAGCGAATAGCGGATACGAGCAGTACTTC.

This clone was observed a few times. The V and J genes are TRBV6-5 and TRBJ1-5, with D possibly TRBD1 on 6 matching bases. The CDR3 loop spans 14 amino acids. V lost 6 bases to trimming and J lost 2 bases, with 11 bases between them. In germline, CDR1 is MNHEY, CDR2 SVGAGI. The CDR3 is CASRAQGGNQPQHF. The CDR3 DNA follows: TGTGCCAGCAGAGCACAGGGTGGCAATCAGCCCCAGCATTTT.

This rearrangement joins TRBV18 to TRBJ1-5, with D possibly matching TRBD1 (5 bases). CDR1 and CDR2 from the germline V gene are KGHSH and LQKENI. Deletions cut 2 bases from V and 5 bases from J, with 10 bases between. The CDR3 spans 14 residues. As DNA, the CDR3 is TGTGCCAGCTCACCAAGGGGAGGAGATCAGCCCCAGCATTTT. It specifies CASSPRGGDQPQHF.

J is TRBJ1-4 and V is TRBV2; unclear D gene. Per germline, CDR1 SNHLY and CDR2 FYNNEI. The V end was cut by 0 bases, the J end by 8 bases, with 13 bases between. CDR3 length: 15 amino acids. The CDR3 nucleotides are TGTGCCAGCAGTGAAGCGCTTTTGGGAACAGAAAAACTGTTTTTT. Protein product: CASSEALLGTEKLFF.

This chain links TRBV4-1 with TRBJ2-1, with 7 bases that match TRBD2. Trimming took 1 base from V and 13 from J; bases not matched to a gene: 16. Germline V gene data show CDR1 as MGHRA and CDR2 as YSYEKL. This CDR3 has 16 amino acids. The CDR3 DNA reads as TGCGCCAGCAGCCAAGCCTACTTCCGGGGAGCTAGCGGACAGTTCTTC. Protein sequence: CASSQAYFRGASGQFF.

The rearrangement links TRBV30 to TRBJ2-3; the D is unclear. The CDR3 length is 13 residues. Germline loops: CDR1 GTSNPN, CDR2 SVGIG (reference sequence). Trimming stripped 2 bases from V and 5 bases from J, with 11 bases between. This CDR3 is CAWSKSVEDTQYF. The CDR3 coding sequence is TGTGCCTGGAGTAAAAGCGTGGAAGATACGCAGTATTTT.

The chain recombines TRBV7-8 with TRBJ2-5, with TRBD1 matching 8 bases. The CDR3 covers 16 residues. After removal of 6 bases from V and 4 bases from J, the junction contained 13 bases not matched to a gene. Germline CDR1 is SGHVS and CDR2 is FQNEAQ. In nucleotides, the CDR3 is TGTGCCAGCAGTTTCCCCCGGACAGGGAGTCGAGAGACCCAGTACTTC. This encodes CASSFPRTGSRETQYF.

The rearrangement links TRBV6-5 to TRBJ2-7; D remains ambiguous. Germline values: CDR1 MNHEY, CDR2 SVGAGI. The V and J ends lost 0 bases and 2 bases respectively, with 11 bases between them. The CDR3 length is 15 residues. The CDR3 reads CASSYSDNSAYEQYF. DNA of the CDR3: TGTGCCAGCAGTTACTCCGACAATTCGGCCTACGAGCAGTACTTC.

This clone was detected a few times. The CDR3 sequence: CASSPSRAANTGELFF. DNA for the CDR3: TGTGCCAGCAGCCCGAGCCGGGCTGCGAACACCGGGGAGCTGTTTTTT. The chain combines TRBV7-9 with TRBJ2-2; unclear D gene. The germline V gene encodes CDR1 SEHNR and CDR2 FQNEAQ (reference sequence). This CDR3 has 16 amino acids. With 5 bases removed from V and 0 bases from J, the gap between germline ends came to 13 bases. The variable domain in full, completed from reference TRBV7-9 and TRBJ2-2, reads DTGVSQNPRHKITKRGQNVTFRCDPISEHNRLYWYRQTLGQGPEFLTYFQNEAQLEKSRLLSDRFSAERPKGSFSTLEIQRTEQGDSAMYLCASSPSRAANTGELFFGEGSRLTVL.

The chain is built from TRBV10-2 and TRBJ2-1, with D possibly TRBD2 on 7 matching bases. Germline CDR1 and CDR2: WSHSY and SAAADI. The CDR3 length is 17 residues. With 7 bases removed from V and 4 bases from J, the gap between germline ends came to 23 bases. The CDR3 DNA reads as TGCGCCAGCACTCACGCTCAGGGAGGGGGGTATTACAATGAGCAGTTCTTC. Protein sequence: CASTHAQGGGYYNEQFF.

This clone was counted between two and nine times. This chain connects TRBV4-1 to TRBJ2-2; TRBD2 agrees at 11 bases. J lost 2 bases, V lost 1 base, and 6 bases had no gene match. This CDR3 is built from 18 residues. The germline CDR1 and CDR2 sequences are MGHRA and YSYEKL. CDR3 sequence: CASSQATGLAANTGELFF. For the CDR3, the DNA is TGCGCCAGCAGCCAAGCTACGGGACTAGCGGCAAACACCGGGGAGCTGTTTTTT.

The CDR3 DNA sequence: TGTGCCAGCAGAAGGGACAGGGATAATGGCTACACCTTC. Protein: CASRRDRDNGYTF. The J gene is TRBJ1-2, the V gene TRBV6-5, with TRBD1 matching over 9 bases. Trimming at V came to 6 bases and at J to 6 bases, leaving 5 bases not matched to a gene. The V gene's germline CDR1 is MNHEY and CDR2 SVGAGI. CDR3 length equals 13 residues.

The chain recombines TRBV2 with TRBJ2-1, with D possibly called TRBD1 or TRBD2 (6 bases each). The germline V and J ends were trimmed by 6 bases and 5 bases, with 17 bases remaining between them. Germline V gene data show CDR1 as SNHLY and CDR2 as FYNNEI. The length of the CDR3 is 15 residues. The DNA of the CDR3 is TGTGCCAGCAGCAAGGAGGGGGGCGTGAACAATGAGCAGTTCTTC. Amino acids: CASSKEGGVNNEQFF.